This T cell receptor (beta chain) was profiled in a study of shared clonotypes between healthy human individuals. This table comes from immunoSEQ multiplex PCR, and its TCRdb copy is limited to in-frame clones, with some not included. The sample lists 2 million to 2.5 million clones; 92% were seen once. This clonotype originated in a man aged 18 to 30 in good health. Some clones in this sample may be carry-over from other donors' samples. Sequencing was carried out using naive CD4+ T cells from PBMCs. Subset described: CD45RA+ positively selected.

CDR3 protein: CASRRALASDTYNEQFF. The CDR3 nucleotides are TGTGCCAGCAGGCGCGCCCTAGCGTCCGACACCTACAATGAGCAGTTCTTC. This chain joins TRBV11-2 and TRBJ2-1, with D maybe TRBD2 (6 bases). The CDR3 spans 17 residues. Germline V lookup: CDR1 SGHAT, CDR2 FQNNGV. V was pared by 6 bases and J by 2 bases, with 20 bases between.